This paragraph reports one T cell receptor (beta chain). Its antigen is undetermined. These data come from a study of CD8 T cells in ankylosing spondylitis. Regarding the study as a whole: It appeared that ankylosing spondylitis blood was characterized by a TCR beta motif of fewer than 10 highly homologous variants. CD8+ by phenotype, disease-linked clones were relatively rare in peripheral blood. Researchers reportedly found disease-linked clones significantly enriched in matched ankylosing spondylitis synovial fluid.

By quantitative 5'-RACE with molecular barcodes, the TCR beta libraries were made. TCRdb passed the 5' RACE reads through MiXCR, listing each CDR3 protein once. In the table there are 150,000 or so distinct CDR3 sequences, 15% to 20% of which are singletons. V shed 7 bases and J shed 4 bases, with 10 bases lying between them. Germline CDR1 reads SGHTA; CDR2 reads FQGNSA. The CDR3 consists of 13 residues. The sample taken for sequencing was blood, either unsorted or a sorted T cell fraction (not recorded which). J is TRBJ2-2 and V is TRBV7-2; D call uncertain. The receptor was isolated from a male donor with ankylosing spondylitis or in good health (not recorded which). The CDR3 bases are TGTGCCAGCAATCTAGGAGCCACCGGGGAGCTGTTTTTT. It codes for CASNLGATGELFF.